The source of this TCR beta chain is a study of T-cell reconstitution after alpha-beta-depleted transplantation in children. Findings and caveats of the study: The study reportedly traced alpha-beta T cells about two months after transplant to several hundred expanded graft clones. Most T-cell counts and diversity one year after the transplant came from T cells that were newly produced. Several patients had high TCRbeta diversity at day 60; it came from surviving recipient T cells and thymic progenitors.

Unique molecular identifiers were used to barcode this TCRbeta library. TCRdb reprocessed the PCR reads via MiXCR and lists one record per CDR3 protein. The table includes about 870,000 distinct CDR3 sequences, 16% detected once. The length of the CDR3 is 14 residues. The germline gives CDR1 SNHLY, CDR2 FYNNEI. V was clipped by 6 bases and J by 1 base, with 11 bases between them. As to this clonotype: Antigen unknown.

The sequencing used PBMCs, mostly from graft donor cells, collected 360 days after TCRalphabeta/CD19-depleted stem cell transplant. This receptor was taken from a male patient aged 10-17 years who had a stem cell transplant for acute lymphoblastic leukemia, so the T cells may come from the graft donor. The chain is built from TRBV2 and TRBJ2-3, with D perhaps matching TRBD2 (6 bases). The chain's CDR3 is CASRYGSGTDTQYF. The CDR3, as DNA: TGTGCCAGCAGATACGGGAGCGGCACAGATACGCAGTATTTT. Together with reference TRBV2 and TRBJ2-3, the CDR3 gives the full variable domain: EPEVTQTPSHQVTQMGQEVILRCVPISNHLYFYWYRQILGQKVEFLVSFYNNEISEKSEIFDDQFSVERPDGSNFTLKIRSTKLEDSAMYFCASRYGSGTDTQYFGPGTRLTVL.